These 26 T cell receptor beta chains came from one sample sequenced in a study of shared clonotypes between healthy human individuals. Measured with immunoSEQ multiplex PCR; TCRdb has only the in-frame clones, and not every one. The sample includes roughly 2,000,000 clones, approximately 94% of them seen just once. As defined, naive CD8 cells were CD45RO-negative and positively selected for CCR7, with terminally differentiated effector memory CD45RA+ cells excluded. The sequenced sample consisted of naive CD8+ T cells sorted from blood. These receptors were taken from a young man in good health.

The chain combines TRBV4-1 with TRBJ2-3, with 12 bases matching TRBD2. From germline, CDR1 is MGHRA and CDR2 YSYEKL. V shed 0 bases, J shed 11 bases, and the junction held 15 bases outside the gene matches. The CDR3 covers 18 residues. CDR3 sequence reads: CASSQEDTSGGLEEGQYF. The CDR3 DNA reads TGCGCCAGCAGCCAAGAGGATACTAGCGGGGGGCTGGAAGAAGGGCAGTATTTT.

The chain couples TRBV6-5 to TRBJ2-1; D gene uncertain. Germline V CDR1 and CDR2: MNHEY, SVGAGI. The CDR3 extends over 14 amino acids. Trimming removed 3 bases from V and 7 bases from J, with 13 bases in between. CDR3 sequence reads: CASSYPGSLNEQFF. The CDR3 nucleotides are TGTGCCAGCAGTTATCCCGGGTCTTTGAATGAGCAGTTCTTC.

With respect to this clone: Other DNA sequences in this sample translate to the same CDR3. The gene calls are TRBV6-5 and TRBJ2-2, with unresolved D. V lost 0 bases, J lost 5 bases, and 4 bases lay in between. Germline V lookup: CDR1 MNHEY, CDR2 SVGAGI. This CDR3 comprises 13 residues. The CDR3 region is CASSYSLTGELFF. The CDR3 nucleotides read TGTGCCAGCAGTTACTCGCTAACCGGGGAGCTGTTTTTT.

The V gene is TRBV7-9, the J gene TRBJ2-7; the match to TRBD2 covers 7 bases. In germline, CDR1 is SEHNR, CDR2 FQNEAQ (reference sequence). J gave up 3 bases and V 0 bases, and 14 bases lay outside the gene matches. The CDR3 is 18 residues long. The DNA for the CDR3 is TGTGCCAGCAGCTTAGCCCCGTCCGGTAGCGGGCTCCTCTACGAGCAGTACTTC. Protein: CASSLAPSGSGLLYEQYF.

The V gene is TRBV29-1, the J gene TRBJ1-6, with D perhaps matching TRBD1 (5 bases). The CDR3 contains 16 residues. Per germline, CDR1 SQVTM and CDR2 ANQGSEA. Trimming removed 8 bases from V and 7 bases from J, with 24 bases in between. As DNA, the CDR3 is TGCAGCTTCAGTGGGGCCGGGAAAGTGAGGAATTCACCCCTCCACTTT. Protein product: CSFSGAGKVRNSPLHF. The full variable domain, its missing parts supplied by reference TRBV29-1 and TRBJ1-6, is SAVISQKPSRDICQRGTSLTIQCQVDSQVTMMFWYRQQPGQSLTLIATANQGSEATYESGFVIDKFPISRPNLTFSTLTVSNMSPEDSSIYLCSFSGAGKVRNSPLHFGNGTRLTVT.

In DNA form, the CDR3 reads TGCGCCAGCAGTGAGTGGGGAGAGACCCAGTACTTC. It specifies CASSEWGETQYF. This chain connects TRBV10-1 to TRBJ2-5, with D unclear. V shed 1 base and J shed 4 bases, with 4 bases lying between them. The CDR3 sequence is 12 residues long. The germline CDR1 and CDR2 sequences are WNHNN and SYGVQD (reference sequence).

The chain couples TRBV4-3 to TRBJ1-4; no clear D gene. Germline values: CDR1 LGHNA, CDR2 YSLEER. Trimming left V 4 bases short and J 0 bases short, with 6 bases between. The CDR3 runs 14 residues. The CDR3 sequence is CASSPQTTNEKLFF. For the CDR3, the DNA is TGCGCCAGCAGCCCACAGACAACTAATGAAAAACTGTTTTTT.

This clone was recorded only once. This rearrangement joins TRBV7-9 to TRBJ2-3; D is perhaps TRBD1 (5 bases). CDR1 is SEHNR, CDR2 FQNEAQ, per germline (reference sequence). The germline V and J ends were trimmed by 4 bases and 7 bases, with 15 bases remaining between them. This CDR3 is built from 14 residues. The CDR3 DNA follows: TGTGCCAGCAGCTCAGCAGGGATAGTGCATACGCAGTATTTT. It encodes CASSSAGIVHTQYF.

This chain links TRBV4-1 with TRBJ2-7; TRBD2 might be the D (7 bases). V was cut by 0 bases and J by 3 bases, with 15 bases left in between. CDR1 is MGHRA, CDR2 YSYEKL, per germline. This CDR3 is built from 16 residues. This CDR3 reads CASSQDEAGALYEQYF. The CDR3 DNA is TGCGCCAGCAGCCAAGATGAGGCGGGGGCCCTCTACGAGCAGTACTTC.

This rearrangement joins TRBV5-1 to TRBJ1-2; TRBD1 is a possible D gene (5 bases). The CDR3 is 15 amino acids. Deletions cut 0 bases from V and 7 bases from J, with 16 bases between. Germline V gene data show CDR1 as SGHRS and CDR2 as YFSETQ. The CDR3 spells CASSLDQGLLGGYTF. The CDR3 nucleotides are TGCGCCAGCAGCTTGGACCAGGGATTACTCGGTGGCTACACCTTC. Looking up the rest from reference TRBV5-1 and TRBJ1-2 gives the full variable domain: KAGVTQTPRYLIKTRGQQVTLSCSPISGHRSVSWYQQTPGQGLQFLFEYFSETQRNKGNFPGRFSGRQFSNSRSEMNVSTLELGDSALYLCASSLDQGLLGGYTFGSGTRLTVV.

The chain carries TRBV7-3 and TRBJ2-1; D is perhaps TRBD1 or TRBD2 (5 bases each). Germline V gene data show CDR1 as SGHTA and CDR2 as FQGTGA. CDR3 size: 14 residues. V was clipped by 6 bases and J by 5 bases, with 14 bases between them. CDR3 DNA sequence: TGTGCCAGCAGTCCCGACTGGGACCACAATGAGCAGTTCTTC. Translation gives CASSPDWDHNEQFF.

On this clone itself: The same CDR3 is also encoded by other DNA sequences in this sample. The chain has TRBV7-9 and TRBJ2-7; D is undetermined. V gave up 3 bases and J gave up 0 bases, with 6 bases separating them. Per the germline V gene, CDR1 is SEHNR and CDR2 is FQNEAQ (reference sequence). CDR3 length: 13 amino acids. CDR3 amino acids: CASSLGHSYEQYF. CDR3 sequence (DNA): TGTGCCAGCAGCTTGGGCCACTCCTACGAGCAGTACTTC.

The chain employs TRBV28 and TRBJ1-2, with unresolved D. The CDR3 consists of 14 residues. Trimming pared 1 base from V and 4 bases from J, leaving 10 bases between. Germline loops: CDR1 MDHEN, CDR2 SYDVKM. In DNA form, the CDR3 reads TGTGCCAGCAGTTTATCCGACCCTACCTATGGCTACACCTTC. Protein: CASSLSDPTYGYTF.

This clone has just one count. The rearrangement joins TRBV27 to TRBJ2-5; 7 bases fit TRBD1. V lost 5 bases and J lost 8; bases outside the gene matches: 17. Germline V lookup: CDR1 MNHEY, CDR2 SMNVEV (reference sequence). This CDR3 contains 16 residues. In DNA form, the CDR3 reads TGTGCCAGCAGTCATTCGACAGGGAAGGCCCAAGGTACCCAGTACTTC. This sequence encodes CASSHSTGKAQGTQYF.

CDR3 sequence (DNA): TGCGCCAGCAGCCAAGTGTCTAATATTGGGCTGAGCACTGAAGCTTTCTTT. As protein: CASSQVSNIGLSTEAFF. V and J are TRBV4-1 and TRBJ1-1; D remains unclear. This CDR3 region has 17 residues. The V end was cut by 1 base, the J end by 4 bases, with 19 bases between. Per the germline V gene, CDR1 is MGHRA and CDR2 is YSYEKL.

This clone was found once. V is TRBV28 and J is TRBJ1-1; the match to TRBD1 covers 7 bases. The CDR3 extends over 15 amino acids. J was trimmed by 7 bases and V by 10 bases; bases with no gene match: 18. The V gene's germline CDR1 is MDHEN and CDR2 SYDVKM. For the CDR3, the DNA is TGTGCCACCTTACCCGGGACAGTAATTACCATTGAAGCTTTCTTT. Its translation: CATLPGTVITIEAFF.

The chain joins TRBV10-2 to TRBJ1-3; D not certain. The V and J ends lost 0 bases and 0 bases respectively, with 9 bases between them. The germline gives CDR1 WSHSY, CDR2 SAAADI. The CDR3 runs 16 residues. The CDR3 protein is CASSESIGVSGNTIYF. For the CDR3, the DNA is TGCGCCAGCAGTGAGTCGATTGGAGTCTCTGGAAACACCATATATTTT.

The chain has TRBV6-5 and TRBJ2-3, with 7 bases fitting TRBD1. V trimming: 6 bases; J trimming: 2 bases; junction bases outside the gene matches: 8. This CDR3 contains 15 residues. The germline gives CDR1 MNHEY, CDR2 SVGAGI. CDR3 protein: CASSRDRATTDTQYF. The CDR3 DNA reads TGTGCCAGCAGCCGGGACAGAGCCACCACAGATACGCAGTATTTT.

Comment on this clone: This same CDR3 is encoded by further DNA sequences in the sample. The CDR3 DNA follows: TGCAGTGCTAGTGACTCCTACGAGCAGTACTTC. Protein: CSASDSYEQYF. The chain combines TRBV20-1 with TRBJ2-7; D is uncertain. The CDR3 extends over 11 amino acids. Germline CDR1 DFQATT, CDR2 SNEGSKA (reference sequence). Trimming cost V 3 bases and J 0 bases, with 3 bases left between them.

This clone was counted once. The V and J genes are TRBV4-3 and TRBJ1-3; D ambiguous. This CDR3 is 16 amino acids long. CDR1 and CDR2 (germline): LGHNA, YSLEER. V was clipped by 0 bases and J by 1 base, with 10 bases between them. CDR3: CASSQERWSSGNTIYF. The CDR3 DNA follows: TGCGCCAGCAGCCAAGAGAGGTGGAGTTCTGGAAACACCATATATTTT.

This clone was seen just once. J is TRBJ2-3 and V is TRBV9; D gene unclear. The CDR3 runs to 12 residues. Trimming took off 3 bases at V and 5 bases at J, with 7 bases between the two ends. Germline lookup yields CDR1 SGDLS and CDR2 YYNGEE. For the CDR3, the DNA is TGTGCCAGCAGCGCCCCCCAAGATACGCAGTATTTT. Translated: CASSAPQDTQYF.

V and J are TRBV27 and TRBJ2-1; no clear D. Trimming took off 4 bases at V and 5 bases at J, with 15 bases between the two ends. Per the germline V gene, CDR1 is MNHEY and CDR2 is SMNVEV (reference sequence). The CDR3 covers 15 residues. Here the CDR3 reads CASSSSWSPNNEQFF. DNA for the CDR3: TGTGCCAGCAGTTCTTCATGGAGTCCCAACAATGAGCAGTTCTTC.

The chain recombines TRBV14 with TRBJ1-1, with D possibly being TRBD1 (5 bases). With 7 bases removed from V and 7 bases from J, the gap between germline ends came to 22 bases. Germline CDR1 and CDR2: SGHDN and FVKESK. The CDR3 has 15 residues. Written as DNA, the CDR3 is TGTGCCAGCACCCCCGGGGTGCGAATAGACAGTGAAGCTTTCTTT. Translating gives CASTPGVRIDSEAFF.

V and J are TRBV5-8 and TRBJ1-1; D uncertain. CDR1 and CDR2 from the germline V gene are SGHTS and YDEGEE. V gave up 0 bases and J gave up 6 bases, with 3 bases separating them. This CDR3 is 11 amino acids long. CDR3 amino acids: CASSLVAEAFF. CDR3 sequence (DNA): TGTGCCAGCAGCTTGGTGGCTGAAGCTTTCTTT.

The V gene is TRBV6-6, the J gene TRBJ2-7; D is unresolved. V was cut by 0 bases and J by 7 bases, with 13 bases left in between. Germline V lookup: CDR1 MNHNY, CDR2 SVGAGI (reference sequence). The CDR3 contains 14 residues. The CDR3 DNA is TGTGCCAGCAGTTACTCATCGGGTATGGAAGAGCAGTACTTC. It yields the protein CASSYSSGMEEQYF.

This clone has only one observation. The chain joins TRBV7-2 to TRBJ2-2; TRBD1 matches at 11 bases. The CDR3 has 17 amino acids. Germline V gene data show CDR1 as SGHTA and CDR2 as FQGNSA. V was clipped by 5 bases and J by 3 bases; unmatched bases: 8. The CDR3 sequence: CASSQDRGLGHTGELFF. In DNA, the CDR3 is TGTGCCAGCAGCCAGGACAGGGGGCTTGGGCACACCGGGGAGCTGTTTTTT.